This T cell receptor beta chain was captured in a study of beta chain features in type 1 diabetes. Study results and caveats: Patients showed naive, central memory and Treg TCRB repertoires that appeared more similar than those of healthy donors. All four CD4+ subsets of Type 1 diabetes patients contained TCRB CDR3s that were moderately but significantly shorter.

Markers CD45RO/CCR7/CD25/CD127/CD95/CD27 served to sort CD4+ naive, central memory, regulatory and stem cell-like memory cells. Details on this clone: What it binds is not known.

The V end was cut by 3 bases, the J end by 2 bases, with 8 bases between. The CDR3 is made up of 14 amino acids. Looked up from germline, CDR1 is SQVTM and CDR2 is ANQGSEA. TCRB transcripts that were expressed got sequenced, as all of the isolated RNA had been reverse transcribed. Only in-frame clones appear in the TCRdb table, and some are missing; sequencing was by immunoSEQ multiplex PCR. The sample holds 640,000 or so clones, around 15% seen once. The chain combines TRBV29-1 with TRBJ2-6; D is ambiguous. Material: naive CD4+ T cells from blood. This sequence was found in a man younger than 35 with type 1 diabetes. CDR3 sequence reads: CSVERPPGANVLTF. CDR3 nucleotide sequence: TGCAGCGTTGAGAGGCCACCTGGGGCCAACGTCCTGACTTTC.